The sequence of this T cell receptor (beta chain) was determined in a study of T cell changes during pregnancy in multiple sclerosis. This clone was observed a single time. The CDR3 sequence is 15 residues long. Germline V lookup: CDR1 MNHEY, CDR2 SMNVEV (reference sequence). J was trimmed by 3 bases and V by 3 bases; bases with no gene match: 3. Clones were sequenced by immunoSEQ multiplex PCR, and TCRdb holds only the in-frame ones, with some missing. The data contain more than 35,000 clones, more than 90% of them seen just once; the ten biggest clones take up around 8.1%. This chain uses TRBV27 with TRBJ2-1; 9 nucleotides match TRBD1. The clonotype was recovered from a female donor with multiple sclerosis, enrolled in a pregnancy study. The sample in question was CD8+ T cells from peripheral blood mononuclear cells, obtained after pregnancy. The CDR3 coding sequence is TGTGCCAGCAGTTTCGGGACAGGGAACTACAATGAGCAGTTCTTC. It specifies CASSFGTGNYNEQFF.